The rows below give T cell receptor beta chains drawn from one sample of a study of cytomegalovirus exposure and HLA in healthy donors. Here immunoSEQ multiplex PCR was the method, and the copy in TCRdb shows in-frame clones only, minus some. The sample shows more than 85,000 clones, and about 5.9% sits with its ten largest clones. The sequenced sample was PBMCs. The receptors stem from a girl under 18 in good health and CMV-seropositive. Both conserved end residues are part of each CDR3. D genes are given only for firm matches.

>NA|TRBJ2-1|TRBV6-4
TGTGCCAGCAGTGACTCGAGTCGGGGGGCCGAGCAGTTCTTC
CASSDSSRGAEQFF
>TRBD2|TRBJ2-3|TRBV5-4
TGTGCCAGCAGCTGGGATAGCGGGCATAGCACAGATACGCAGTATTTT
CASSWDSGHSTDTQYF
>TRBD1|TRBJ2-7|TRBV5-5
TGTGCCAGCAGGGAGCGACAGGGGGTAACCTACGAGCAGTACTTC
CASRERQGVTYEQYF
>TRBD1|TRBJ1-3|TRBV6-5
TGTGCCAGCAGTCCGGACAGGGGGGACGGAAACACCATATATTTT
CASSPDRGDGNTIYF
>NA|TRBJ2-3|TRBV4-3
TGCGCCAGCAGCCAAGATATGATCGGTACAGATACGCAGTATTTT
CASSQDMIGTDTQYF
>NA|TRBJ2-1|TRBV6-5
TGTGCCAGCAGCGAGGGGGAGACCAACTACAATGAGCAGTTCTTC
CASSEGETNYNEQFF
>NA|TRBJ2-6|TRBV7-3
TGTGCCAGCAGCTTAACTTCTGTCTCCGGGGCCAACGTCCTGACTTTC
CASSLTSVSGANVLTF
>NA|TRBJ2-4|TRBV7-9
TGTGCCAGCAGCTTAGTCCTATCGGGGGTGAGAAACATTCAGTACTTC
CASSLVLSGVRNIQYF
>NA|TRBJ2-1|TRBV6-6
TGTGCCAGCAGTAACCGGGTCCCTCTCACCAATGAGCAGTTCTTC
CASSNRVPLTNEQFF
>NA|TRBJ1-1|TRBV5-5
TGTGCCAGCAGCTCCAAGGGGTCTGAAGCTTTCTTT
CASSSKGSEAFF
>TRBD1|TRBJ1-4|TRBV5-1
TGCGCCAGCAGCGTGACCGGGACAGGGAATGAAAAACTGTTTTTT
CASSVTGTGNEKLFF
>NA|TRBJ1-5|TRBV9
TGTGCCAGCAGCGTAGGGGACTGGACCCAGGGGCCCCAGCATTTT
CASSVGDWTQGPQHF
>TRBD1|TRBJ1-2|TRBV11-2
TGTGCCAGCACACCGACAGGGGAAGGCTACACCTTC
CASTPTGEGYTF
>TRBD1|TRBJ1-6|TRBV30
TGTGCCTGGAGGCAGGGGGTGGGAAATTCACCCCTCCACTTT
CAWRQGVGNSPLHF
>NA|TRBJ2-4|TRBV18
TGTGCCAGCTCACCAATTTCGGGTTTAGCCAAAAACATTCAGTACTTC
CASSPISGLAKNIQYF
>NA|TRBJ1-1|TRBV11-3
TGTGCCAGCAGCTTAGGAGGACAGAACACTGAAGCTTTCTTT
CASSLGGQNTEAFF
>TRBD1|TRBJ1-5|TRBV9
TGTGCCAGCAGCAATGCACAGGGGGGACAGCCCCAGCATTTT
CASSNAQGGQPQHF
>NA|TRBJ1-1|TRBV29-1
TGCAGCGTTGTTCGCAGGGTGGCCACTGAAGCTTTCTTT
CSVVRRVATEAFF
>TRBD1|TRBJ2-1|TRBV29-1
TGCAGCGGAAACCGGGACAGAGACAATGAGCAGTTCTTC
CSGNRDRDNEQFF
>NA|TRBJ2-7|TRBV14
TGTGCCAGCAGCCACTCACAGAGCTACGAGCAGTACTTC
CASSHSQSYEQYF
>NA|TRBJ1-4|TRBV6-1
TGTGCCAGCAGTGAAGGGGGGCCAGATGAAAAACTGTTTTTT
CASSEGGPDEKLFF
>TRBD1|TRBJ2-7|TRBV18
TGTGCCAGCTCCGAACAGGGGGAGGTCGCCTACGAGCAGTACTTC
CASSEQGEVAYEQYF
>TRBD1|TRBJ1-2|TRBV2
TGTGCCAGCAAAGGGGACAGGGGGCACGGCTACACCTTC
CASKGDRGHGYTF
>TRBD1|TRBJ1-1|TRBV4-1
TGCGCCAGCAGGTCCACAGGGGGCAGGAACACTGAAGCTTTCTTT
CASRSTGGRNTEAFF
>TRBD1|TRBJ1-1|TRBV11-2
TGTGCCAGCAGCTCACAGGGGCTGAACACTGAAGCTTTCTTT
CASSSQGLNTEAFF
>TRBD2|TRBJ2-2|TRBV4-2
TGTGCCAGCAGCCAAGATCAAGGACTAGCGGGGGAGGGGACCGGGGAGCTGTTTTTT
CASSQDQGLAGEGTGELFF
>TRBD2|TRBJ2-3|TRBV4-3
TGCGCCAGCAGCCAAGATTCTGCAGCGGGGGTTATCACAGATACGCAGTATTTT
CASSQDSAAGVITDTQYF
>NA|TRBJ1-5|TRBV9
TGTGCCAGCAGCGTAGACGGAGGGGCTGGGCAGCCCCAGCATTTT
CASSVDGGAGQPQHF
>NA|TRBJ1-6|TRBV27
TGTGCCAGTCGGGGGGAGCCAGGTTTGGGTTCACCCCTCCACTTT
CASRGEPGLGSPLHF
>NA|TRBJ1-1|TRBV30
TGTGCCTGGACGGTGGGGCTTCCTGAAGCTTTCTTT
CAWTVGLPEAFF
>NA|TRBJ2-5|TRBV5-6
TGTGCCAGCAGCTTGGTAGGGGGGGGAGAGACCCAGTACTTC
CASSLVGGGETQYF
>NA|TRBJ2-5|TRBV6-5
TGTGCCAGCAGTTCAGGACAGCCTCAAGAGACCCAGTACTTC
CASSSGQPQETQYF
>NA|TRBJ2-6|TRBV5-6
TGTGCCAGCAGCCAGTGGGGACTGAGCTCTGGGGCCAACGTCCTGACTTTC
CASSQWGLSSGANVLTF
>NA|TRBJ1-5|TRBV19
TGTGCCAGTAAACGACAGGCCAATCAGCCCCAGCATTTT
CASKRQANQPQHF
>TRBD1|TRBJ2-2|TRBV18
TGTGCCAGCTCAAGACAGGGATCGAACACCGGGGAGCTGTTTTTT
CASSRQGSNTGELFF
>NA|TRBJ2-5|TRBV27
TGTGCCAGCAGGATACCGGGACAAGAGACCCAGTACTTC
CASRIPGQETQYF
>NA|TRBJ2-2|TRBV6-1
TGTGCCAGCATGGAGGGGGCGATCACCGGGGAGCTGTTTTTT
CASMEGAITGELFF
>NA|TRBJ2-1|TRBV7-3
TGTGCCAGCAGCCAAACGCGTTTAAGATCGAATGAGCAGTTCTTC
CASSQTRLRSNEQFF
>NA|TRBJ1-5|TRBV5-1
TGCGCCAGCAGCCCCAAGGGGGGGAACAATCAGCCCCAGCATTTT
CASSPKGGNNQPQHF
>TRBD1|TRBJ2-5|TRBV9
TGTGCCAGCAGCGGGTTCACACAGGGGCTAGAAGAGACCCAGTACTTC
CASSGFTQGLEETQYF
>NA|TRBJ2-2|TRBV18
TGTGCCAGCTCCCGCGGGACTCAGAACACCGGGGAGCTGTTTTTT
CASSRGTQNTGELFF
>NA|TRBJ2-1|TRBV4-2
TGTGCCAGCAGCCAAGATGGCGGACAATACAATGAGCAGTTCTTC
CASSQDGGQYNEQFF
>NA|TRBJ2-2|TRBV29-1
TGCAGCGTTGCGTGGTTTAGCGAGAACACCGGGGAGCTGTTTTTT
CSVAWFSENTGELFF
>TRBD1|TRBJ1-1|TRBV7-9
TGTGCCAGCAGCTTCGGACAGGGGGAAGGTGAAGCTTTCTTT
CASSFGQGEGEAFF
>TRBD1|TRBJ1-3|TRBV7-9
TGTGCCAGCAGGAAGGGACAGAGCTCTGGAAACACCATATATTTT
CASRKGQSSGNTIYF
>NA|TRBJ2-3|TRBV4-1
TGCGCCAGCAGCCAAGGGGCAGCAGATACGCAGTATTTT
CASSQGAADTQYF
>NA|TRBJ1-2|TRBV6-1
TGTGCCAGCAGTGTAACAGCCGCTAACTATGGCTACACCTTC
CASSVTAANYGYTF
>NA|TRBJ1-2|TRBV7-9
TGTGCCAGCAGCTTTAGTGCCGGGGGGGATGGCTACACCTTC
CASSFSAGGDGYTF
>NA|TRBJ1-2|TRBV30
TGTGCCGGGAGTGTACTTGACAGTCTGTTTTATGGCTACACCTTC
CAGSVLDSLFYGYTF
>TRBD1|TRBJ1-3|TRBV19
TGTGCCAGTAGGGACAGGGGACCTGGAAACACCATATATTTT
CASRDRGPGNTIYF
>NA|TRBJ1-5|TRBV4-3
TGCGCCAGCAGCCCGTATCGGGGTTTGCAGCCCCAGCATTTT
CASSPYRGLQPQHF
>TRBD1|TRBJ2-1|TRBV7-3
TGTGCCAGCAGCTTAGTTCCGACAGGGGTCGACAATGAGCAGTTCTTC
CASSLVPTGVDNEQFF
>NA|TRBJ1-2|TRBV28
TGTGCCAGCAGAACCGTCCGAGAGGGCGATGGCTACACCTTC
CASRTVREGDGYTF
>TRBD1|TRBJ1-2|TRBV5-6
TGTGCCAGCAGCTCCGGACAGGGGGCGCCCTATGGCTACACCTTC
CASSSGQGAPYGYTF
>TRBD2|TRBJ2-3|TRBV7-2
TGTGCCAGCAGGACGACTAGCCCAGATACGCAGTATTTT
CASRTTSPDTQYF
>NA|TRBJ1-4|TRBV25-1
TGTGCCAGCAGTGGAAGGGGACTACCTTATGAAAAACTGTTTTTT
CASSGRGLPYEKLFF
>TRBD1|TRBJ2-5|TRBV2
TGTGCCAGCAGTGTAACAGGGGGCCCAGAGACCCAGTACTTC
CASSVTGGPETQYF
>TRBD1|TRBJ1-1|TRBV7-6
TGTGCCAGCAGCCATACGACAGGGATTGGGAACACTGAAGCTTTCTTT
CASSHTTGIGNTEAFF
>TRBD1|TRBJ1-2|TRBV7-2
TGTGCCAGCAGCTTATCAGGGGGTCTATCGATTATGGGAGGCTACACCTTC
CASSLSGGLSIMGGYTF
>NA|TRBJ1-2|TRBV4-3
TGCGCCAGCAGCCAAGGAGCCGAAAACTATGGCTACACCTTC
CASSQGAENYGYTF